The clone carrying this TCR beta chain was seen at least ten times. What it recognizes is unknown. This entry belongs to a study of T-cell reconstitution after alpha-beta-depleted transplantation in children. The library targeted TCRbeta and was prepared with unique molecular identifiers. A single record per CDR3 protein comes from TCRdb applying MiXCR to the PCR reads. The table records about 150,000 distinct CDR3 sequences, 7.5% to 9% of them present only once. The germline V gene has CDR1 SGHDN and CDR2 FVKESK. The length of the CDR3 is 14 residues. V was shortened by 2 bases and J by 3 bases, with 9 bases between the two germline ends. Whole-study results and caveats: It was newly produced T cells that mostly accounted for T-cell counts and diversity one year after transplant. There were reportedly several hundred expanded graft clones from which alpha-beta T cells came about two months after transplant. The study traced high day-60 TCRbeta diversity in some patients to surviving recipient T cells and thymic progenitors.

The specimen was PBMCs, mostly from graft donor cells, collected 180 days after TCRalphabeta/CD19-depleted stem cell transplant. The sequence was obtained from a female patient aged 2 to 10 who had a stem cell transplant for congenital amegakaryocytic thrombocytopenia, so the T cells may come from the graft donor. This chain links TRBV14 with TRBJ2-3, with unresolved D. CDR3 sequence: CASSQRLRTDTQYF. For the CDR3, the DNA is TGTGCCAGCAGCCAAAGGCTAAGGACAGATACGCAGTATTTT.